This T cell receptor beta chain was captured by sequencing in a study of beta chain features in type 1 diabetes. Study background: Cell yields, age and gender were similar between patients and healthy donors. General study findings and limits: Relative to healthy donors, patients appeared to have naive, central memory and Treg TCRB repertoires that were more similar. Among patients with Type 1 diabetes, TCRB CDR3s were moderately but significantly shorter in every one of the four CD4+ subsets.

Germline-derived CDR1 and CDR2 are SGHDT and YYEEEE. V was pared by 1 base and J by 3 bases, with 7 bases between. This CDR3 spans 13 amino acids. Expressed TCRB transcripts were sequenced because the entire RNA isolate underwent reverse transcription. Method: immunoSEQ multiplex PCR; TCRdb's copy keeps in-frame clones and lacks some. Of hundreds of thousands of clones listed, around 15% are singletons. Note on this clone: Its antigen is currently unknown.

This chain links TRBV5-6 with TRBJ2-5; tentatively, D is TRBD1 or TRBD2 (5 bases each). This TCR came from a man between 18 and 35 years old with type 1 diabetes. The sample taken for sequencing was naive CD4+ T cells from blood. CDR3 coding DNA: TGTGCCAGCAGCTTGAGGGGAGAAGAGACCCAGTACTTC. It codes for CASSLRGEETQYF.